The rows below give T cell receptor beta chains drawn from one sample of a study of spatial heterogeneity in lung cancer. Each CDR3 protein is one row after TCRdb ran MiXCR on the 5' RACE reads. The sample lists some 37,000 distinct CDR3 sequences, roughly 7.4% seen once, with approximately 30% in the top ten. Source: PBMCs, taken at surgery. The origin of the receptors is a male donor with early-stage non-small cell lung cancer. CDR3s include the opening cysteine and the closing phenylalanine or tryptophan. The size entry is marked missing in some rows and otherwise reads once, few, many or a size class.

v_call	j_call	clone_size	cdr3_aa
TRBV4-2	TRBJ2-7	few	CASSQDTVGIYEQYF
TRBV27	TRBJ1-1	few	CASSPKPGQGNFVTEAFF
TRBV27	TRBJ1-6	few	CASILHRGNSPLHF
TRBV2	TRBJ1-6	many	CASSEQGQGVSPLHF
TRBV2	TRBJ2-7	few	CASNDMGNPASYEQYF
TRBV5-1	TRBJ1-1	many	CASSLATPNTEAFF
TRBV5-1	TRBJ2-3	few	CASMGASTSGSGDTQYF
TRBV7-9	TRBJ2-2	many	CASSSSGPGELFF
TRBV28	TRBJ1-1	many	CASRGTSWNTEAFF
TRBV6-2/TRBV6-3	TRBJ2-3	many	CASGRGTDTQYF
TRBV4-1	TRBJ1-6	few	CASSQEAQQAGQNSPLHF
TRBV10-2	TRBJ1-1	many	CATRVSEEVNTEAFF
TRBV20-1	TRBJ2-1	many	CSASSYSYNEQFF
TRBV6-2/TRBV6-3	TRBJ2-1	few	CASSPINRGVGNEQFF
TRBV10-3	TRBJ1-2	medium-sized	CATLQGSLYGYTF
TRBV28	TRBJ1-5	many	CASSPRQGWEPQHF
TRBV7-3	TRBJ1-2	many	CASSVGPDNYGYTF
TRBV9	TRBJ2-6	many	CASSSFGRPYSGANVLTF
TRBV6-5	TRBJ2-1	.	CASTGTGVANEQFF
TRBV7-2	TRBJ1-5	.	CASSLYFLSNQPQHF
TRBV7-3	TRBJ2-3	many	CASSFGGTDTQYF
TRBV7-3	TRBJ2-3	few	CASSLTSGVVSDTQYF
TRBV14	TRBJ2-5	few	CASSQATGGETQYF
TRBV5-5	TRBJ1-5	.	CASSVDSNQPQHF
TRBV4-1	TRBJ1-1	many	CASSQRSGSSEAFF
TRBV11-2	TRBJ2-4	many	CASSSGQGNIQYF
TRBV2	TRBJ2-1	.	CASSRGGGREQLF
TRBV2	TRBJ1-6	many	CASRPGTVDSPLHF
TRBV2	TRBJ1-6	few	CASSGTSPQDSPLHF
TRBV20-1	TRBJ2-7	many	CSATGLRVQYF
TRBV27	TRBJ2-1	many	CASSFQGTGTLDEQFF
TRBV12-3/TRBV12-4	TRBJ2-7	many	CASSYYIGLAYEQYF
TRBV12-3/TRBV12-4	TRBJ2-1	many	CASSFTGGNEQFF
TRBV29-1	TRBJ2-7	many	CSVEVRDRNPYEQYF
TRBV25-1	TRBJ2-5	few	CATRRSETQYF
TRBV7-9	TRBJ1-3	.	CASSLAGPGNTIYF
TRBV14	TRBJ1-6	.	CASSRDRHNSPLHF
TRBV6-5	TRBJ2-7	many	CASSTTEWNEQYF
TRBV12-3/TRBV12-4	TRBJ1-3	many	CASSFAGASGNTIYF
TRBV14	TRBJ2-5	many	CASSHQEKETQYF
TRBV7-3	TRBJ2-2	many	CASSLGLANTGELFF
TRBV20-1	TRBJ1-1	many	CSASGQPMNTEAFF
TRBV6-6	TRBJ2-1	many	CASSTWNEQFF
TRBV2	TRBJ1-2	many	CASSETTASYGYTF
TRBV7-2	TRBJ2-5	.	CASSLGQETQYF
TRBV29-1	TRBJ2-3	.	CSVDGLWATDTQYF
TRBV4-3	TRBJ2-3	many	CASSQDLGGRGTDTQYF
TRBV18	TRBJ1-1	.	CASSPLDRGGEAFF
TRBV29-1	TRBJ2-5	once	CSVGGSPTEETQYF
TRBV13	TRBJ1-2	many	CASGEGLGDYGYTF
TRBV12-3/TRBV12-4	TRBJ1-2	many	CASSSRGLGGYTF
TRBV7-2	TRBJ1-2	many	CASSIPGAGDYGYTF
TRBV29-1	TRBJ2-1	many	CSGLAGGVSYNEQFF
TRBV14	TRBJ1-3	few	CASSQEPHLGPKLGNTIYF
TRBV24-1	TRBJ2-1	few	CATSDRVLGEQFF